Following are 17 T cell receptor beta chains from one sample sequenced in a study of identical twins. TCRdb independently ran MiXCR on the 5' RACE reads; one entry per CDR3 protein. Of a few hundred thousand distinct CDR3 sequences listed, over 8.5% are singletons. Separately, the same data were catalogued under a study of yellow fever vaccine responses in identical twins.

Sequencing used PBMCs. Receptors were obtained from a woman under 30 in good health.

For this clonotype: The junction departs from the called germline gene at one end, perhaps through a read error. This rearrangement joins TRBV4-3 to TRBJ1-6, with D unclear. CDR3 length equals 15 residues. CDR1 LGHNA and CDR2 YSLEER come from the germline V gene. The CDR3 region has the DNA TGCGTCAGCAGCCAAGAAATCGGGCTTAATTCACCCCTCCACTTT. Its translation: CVSSQEIGLNSPLHF.

The sample holds many counts of this clonotype. The chain uses TRBV10-3 and TRBJ2-2, with D perhaps TRBD1 or TRBD2 (5 bases each). The V end was cut by 8 bases, the J end by 1 base, with 14 bases between. Germline CDR1 is ENHRY and CDR2 is SYGVKD. This CDR3 comprises 15 residues. The CDR3 DNA reads as TGTGCCATCGCGCCGGGACGGCAGAACACCGGGGAGCTGTTTTTT. Translated, it gives CAIAPGRQNTGELFF.

There are a few counts of this clonotype. This chain joins TRBV6-5 and TRBJ2-5; D ambiguous. Germline lookup yields CDR1 MNHEY and CDR2 SVGAGI. This CDR3 has 12 amino acids. Trimming took off 2 bases at V and 1 base at J, with 2 bases between the two ends. The CDR3 region has the DNA TGTGCCAGCAGTTACGGCCAAGAGACCCAGTACTTC. Protein product: CASSYGQETQYF.

This clonotype was found a few times. V is TRBV10-3 and J is TRBJ2-1; D remains unclear. The germline V gene encodes CDR1 ENHRY and CDR2 SYGVKD. This CDR3 contains 12 residues. V lost 2 bases and J 6 bases, leaving 5 bases between the germline ends. The CDR3, as DNA: TGTGCCATCAGTGAGCTTGCCAATGAGCAGTTCTTC. This translates into CAISELANEQFF.

This clonotype was detected ten times or more. The chain carries TRBV28 and TRBJ2-2, with a weak D call TRBD1 (6 bases). Trimming left V 4 bases short and J 4 bases short, with 10 bases between. The CDR3 length is 14 residues. Germline V gives CDR1 MDHEN, CDR2 SYDVKM. The CDR3 region is CASSYTGSTGELFF. DNA of the CDR3: TGTGCCAGCAGTTATACAGGGAGCACCGGGGAGCTGTTTTTT.

Remarks on this clonotype: A single base separates this from a much larger clone, so it may be a read error. The V and J genes are TRBV3-1 and TRBJ2-3, with 7 bases identical to TRBD1. Losses at the gene ends were 3 bases for V and 3 bases for J; bases not matched to a gene: 12. In germline, CDR1 is LGHDT, CDR2 YNNKEL (reference sequence). The CDR3 spans 17 residues. The CDR3 region has the DNA TGTGCCAGCAGCCATACCGACAGGGCGCGTCCGACAGATACGCAGTATTTT. Its protein product is CASSHTDRARPTDTQYF.

This clonotype was seen repeatedly, ten times or more. This sequence joins TRBV5-1 and TRBJ2-1; weak D call: TRBD1 (5 bases). CDR1 SGHRS and CDR2 YFSETQ come from the germline V gene. The V gene lost 3 bases and the J gene lost 8 bases, with 6 bases spanning the gap. The CDR3 consists of 11 residues. Written as DNA, the CDR3 is TGCGCCAGCAGCTGGGGCGATGAGCAGTTCTTC. Protein product: CASSWGDEQFF.

This clonotype was picked up a small number of times. The V call is TRBV11-1, the J call TRBJ2-1; D ambiguous. V gave up 5 bases and J gave up 0 bases, with 23 bases separating them. This CDR3 comprises 19 residues. Germline CDR1 SGHAT, CDR2 FQDESV (reference sequence). The CDR3 region has the DNA TGTGCCAGCAGCCCTCCCCTTGACTTCGCCTCGAGCTCCTACAATGAGCAGTTCTTC. As protein: CASSPPLDFASSSYNEQFF. Full variable domain (outside the CDR3, taken from reference TRBV11-1 and TRBJ2-1): EAEVAQSPRYKITEKSQAVAFWCDPISGHATLYWYRQILGQGPELLVQFQDESVVDDSQLPKDRFSAERLKGVDSTLKIQPAELGDSAMYLCASSPPLDFASSSYNEQFFGPGTRLTVL.

The chain combines TRBV4-1 with TRBJ2-7; D remains unclear. Trimming left V 4 bases short and J 1 base short, with 14 bases between. The V gene's germline CDR1 is MGHRA and CDR2 YSYEKL. The CDR3 spans 15 residues. CDR3 protein: CASSPVVEGSYEQYF. The CDR3, as DNA: TGCGCCAGCAGCCCGGTTGTAGAAGGATCCTACGAGCAGTACTTC.

Ten or more counts support this clonotype. The V call is TRBV10-3, the J call TRBJ2-3, with a weak D call TRBD1 (6 bases). Per the germline V gene, CDR1 is ENHRY and CDR2 is SYGVKD. This CDR3 has 17 amino acids. The V end was cut by 0 bases, the J end by 4 bases, with 17 bases between. The CDR3 DNA reads TGTGCCATCAGTGAGTCTCCGCCAGGGGCAGTGGCAGATACGCAGTATTTT. Protein sequence: CAISESPPGAVADTQYF.

This clonotype was picked up a small number of times. This chain connects TRBV7-2 to TRBJ1-3, with D maybe TRBD1 (5 bases). Trimming shortened V by 0 bases and J by 2 bases, and 8 bases separated the two germline ends. Germline V gene sequence: CDR1 SGHTA, CDR2 FQGNSA. The CDR3 sequence is 15 residues long. The CDR3 DNA sequence: TGTGCCAGCAGCTTAGCGCCGGGGGCTGGAAACACCATATATTTT. It translates to CASSLAPGAGNTIYF.

CDR3 region: CASSSWTGAFQETQYF. CDR3 sequence (DNA): TGTGCCAGCAGCTCCTGGACAGGGGCCTTCCAAGAGACCCAGTACTTC. The chain couples TRBV7-9 to TRBJ2-5, with TRBD1 identical over 9 bases. V was clipped by 4 bases and J by 1 base; unmatched bases: 7. Germline V gene data show CDR1 as SEHNR and CDR2 as FQNEAQ (reference sequence). The CDR3 totals 16 residues.

This clonotype was picked up a small number of times. The V gene is TRBV5-1, the J gene TRBJ2-1, with D perhaps assigned TRBD1 or TRBD2 (5 bases each). This CDR3 has 15 residues. Trimming cost V 4 bases and J 9 bases, with 20 bases left between them. The V gene's germline CDR1 is SGHRS and CDR2 YFSETQ. CDR3 sequence: CASSQGETGAGEQFF. CDR3 DNA sequence: TGCGCCAGCAGCCAAGGTGAGACCGGGGCAGGTGAGCAGTTCTTC.

This clonotype came up a few times. The chain links TRBV4-3 to TRBJ2-6, with a weak D call TRBD2 (5 bases). Germline CDR1 is LGHNA and CDR2 is YSLEER. The CDR3 has 17 residues. Trimming stripped 0 bases from V and 4 bases from J, with 13 bases between. The CDR3 DNA reads TGCGCCAGCAGCCAAGAGGCCCGGGGATCCGGGGCCAACGTCCTGACTTTC. It specifies CASSQEARGSGANVLTF.

The V gene is TRBV4-2, the J gene TRBJ2-5; 11 bases agree with TRBD2. CDR3 length equals 16 residues. The trim removed 4 bases at V and 1 base at J, leaving 5 bases unmatched. Germline values: CDR1 LGHNA, CDR2 YNFKEQ. The CDR3 sequence is CASSPLAGGFQETQYF. The CDR3, as DNA: TGTGCCAGCAGCCCCCTAGCGGGGGGATTCCAAGAGACCCAGTACTTC.

The V call is TRBV11-2, the J call TRBJ2-5, with D maybe TRBD2 (7 bases). The CDR3 consists of 15 residues. Germline V gene lookup returns CDR1 SGHAT and CDR2 FQNNGV. The V end was cut by 5 bases, the J end by 7 bases, with 20 bases between. CDR3 sequence (DNA): TGTGCCAGCAGCCCCCGGCGGGGGCGGGATGGGACCCAGTACTTC. Translating gives CASSPRRGRDGTQYF.

In its sample, this clonotype was seen a few times. The chain carries TRBV12-3 or TRBV12-4 and TRBJ1-1, with TRBD1 matching 10 bases. Losses at the gene ends were 6 bases for V and 8 bases for J; bases not matched to a gene: 6. This CDR3 comprises 13 residues. The CDR3 DNA reads as TGTGCCAGCAGCCGCGGACAGGGGGAAGAAGCTTTCTTT. Protein: CASSRGQGEEAFF.